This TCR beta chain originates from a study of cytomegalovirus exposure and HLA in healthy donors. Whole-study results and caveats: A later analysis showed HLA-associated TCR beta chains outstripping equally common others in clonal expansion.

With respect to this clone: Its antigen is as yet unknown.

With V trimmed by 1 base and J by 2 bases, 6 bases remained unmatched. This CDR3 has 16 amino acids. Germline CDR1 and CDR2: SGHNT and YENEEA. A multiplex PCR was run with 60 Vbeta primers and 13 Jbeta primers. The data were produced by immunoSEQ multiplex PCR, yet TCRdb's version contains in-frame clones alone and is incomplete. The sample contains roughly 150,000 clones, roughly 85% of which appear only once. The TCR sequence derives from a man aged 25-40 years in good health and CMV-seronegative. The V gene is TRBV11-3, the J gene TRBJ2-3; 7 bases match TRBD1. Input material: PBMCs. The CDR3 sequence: CASSLGGRGITDTQYF. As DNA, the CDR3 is TGTGCCAGCAGCTTAGGGGGCAGGGGGATCACAGATACGCAGTATTTT.